A selection of T cell receptor beta chains follows, all from one sample in a study of control samples from healthy donors and cancer patients. Using immunoSEQ multiplex PCR, the repertoire was profiled, and TCRdb retains in-frame clones only, with some absent. Among roughly 92,000 clones, about 88% were seen once, and the ten largest hold about 1.3%. The specimen sequenced was blood. These receptors came from a woman between 45 and 65 years old in good health. Both conserved end residues are part of each CDR3. Each record gives: CDR3 protein, CDR3 DNA, CDR3 length, V gene, D gene, clone size, J gene. A D gene is named only where the DNA matches it firmly. Only some rows state a clone size, as once, few, many or a class for expanded clones.

CASSLIGLADRKNIQYF TGTGCCAGCAGCTTAATTGGGCTAGCGGACCGCAAAAACATTCAGTACTTC 17 TRBV7-2 TRBD2 NA TRBJ2-4
CASSLVAQTGYTF TGTGCCAGCAGCTTGGTAGCTCAGACGGGCTACACCTTC 13 TRBV5-4 NA NA TRBJ1-2
CASSLEGRRGTDTQYF TGCGCCAGCAGCTTGGAGGGCAGGAGGGGGACAGATACGCAGTATTTT 16 TRBV5-1 NA NA TRBJ2-3
CASRQRESYEQYF TGTGCCAGCAGGCAACGGGAGTCCTACGAGCAGTACTTC 13 TRBV6-5 NA NA TRBJ2-7
CASSLAGRGFSGNTIYF TGTGCCAGCAGCTTAGCGGGTAGAGGGTTCTCTGGAAACACCATATATTTT 17 TRBV7-2 NA once TRBJ1-3
CASSLGVVSGANVLTF TGCGCCAGCAGCTTGGGGGTGGTCTCTGGGGCCAACGTCCTGACTTTC 16 TRBV5-1 NA NA TRBJ2-6
CASRDLTGRRNYGYTF TGTGCCAGCAGGGACTTGACAGGGAGGAGAAACTATGGCTACACCTTC 16 TRBV28 TRBD1 NA TRBJ1-2
CASSGVAGGETQYF TGTGCCAGCAGTGGCGTCGCCGGGGGAGAGACCCAGTACTTC 14 TRBV6-2/TRBV6-3 NA NA TRBJ2-5
CASSLANLRSPLHF TGTGCCAGCAGCTTAGCAAATTTACGATCACCCCTCCACTTT 14 TRBV7-9 NA NA TRBJ1-6
CASSYGDISYEQYF TGTGCCAGCAGTTATGGGGACATCTCCTACGAGCAGTACTTC 14 TRBV7-8 NA NA TRBJ2-7
CASSERTGNTEAFF TGTGCCAGCAGTGAAAGGACAGGGAACACTGAAGCTTTCTTT 14 TRBV6-1 TRBD1 NA TRBJ1-1
CASNLAGGGPRETQYF TGTGCCAGCAACCTAGCAGGGGGAGGGCCACGGGAGACCCAGTACTTC 16 TRBV7-2 NA NA TRBJ2-5
CASSFGYTEAFF TGTGCCAGCAGTTTTGGGTACACTGAAGCTTTCTTT 12 TRBV12-3/TRBV12-4 NA NA TRBJ1-1
CASSLITGGFYGYTF TGCGCCAGCAGCTTGATCACAGGGGGCTTCTATGGCTACACCTTC 15 TRBV5-1 TRBD1 few TRBJ1-2
CASSKGFGQPQHF TGTGCCAGTAGTAAGGGGTTTGGTCAGCCCCAGCATTTT 13 TRBV19 NA NA TRBJ1-5
CASSTRTGRGYTF TGTGCCAGCAGTACCCGGACAGGAAGAGGCTACACCTTC 13 TRBV28 TRBD1 few TRBJ1-2
CASSITGGSYEQYF TGTGCCAGTAGTATCACAGGGGGCTCCTACGAGCAGTACTTC 14 TRBV19 TRBD1 few TRBJ2-7
CATSRDNRDNQETQYF TGTGCCACCAGCAGAGATAACCGGGACAACCAAGAGACCCAGTACTTC 16 TRBV15 NA NA TRBJ2-5
CASSLTGTGGGCYGYTF TGTGCCAGCAGCCTCACTGGGACAGGGGGTGGTTGTTATGGCTACACCTTC 17 TRBV21-1 NA NA TRBJ1-2
CASGEGPHQPQHF TGTGCCAGCGGAGAGGGCCCCCATCAGCCCCAGCATTTT 13 TRBV13 NA once TRBJ1-5
CASSSYSGTINYGYTF TGTGCCAGCAGCTCCTACTCAGGGACCATAAACTATGGCTACACCTTC 16 TRBV9 NA NA TRBJ1-2
CASSERGNTIYF TGTGCCAGCAGTGAAAGAGGAAACACCATATATTTT 12 TRBV6-1 NA NA TRBJ1-3
CASSAGGGSNQPQHF TGTGCCAGCAGCGCCGGAGGGGGTAGCAATCAGCCCCAGCATTTT 15 TRBV7-2 NA once TRBJ1-5
CASSGRAGTSGNEQFF TGTGCCAGCAGCGGACGGGCGGGGACTAGCGGCAATGAGCAGTTCTTC 16 TRBV7-3 TRBD2 NA TRBJ2-1
CASSGRGGRLADTQYF TGTGCCAGCAGTGGCCGTGGCGGACGCCTCGCAGATACGCAGTATTTT 16 TRBV6-1 NA NA TRBJ2-3
CASVGDRQETQYF TGTGCCAGCGTAGGAGACAGGCAAGAGACCCAGTACTTC 13 TRBV19 NA NA TRBJ2-5
CASSFASGGKNIQYF TGTGCCAGCAGTTTTGCTAGCGGTGGCAAAAACATTCAGTACTTC 15 TRBV28 TRBD2 NA TRBJ2-4
CASSLWTSSGQETQYF TGTGCCAGCAGCTTGTGGACTTCTAGCGGCCAAGAGACCCAGTACTTC 16 TRBV5-6 TRBD2 NA TRBJ2-5
CASSHRTGSDEQYF TGTGCCAGCAGCCACAGGACAGGGTCTGACGAGCAGTACTTC 14 TRBV7-2 TRBD1 NA TRBJ2-7
CASSSETGYYNEQFF TGTGCCAGCAGCTCCGAGACAGGGTACTACAATGAGCAGTTCTTC 15 TRBV7-3 TRBD1 NA TRBJ2-1
CASSSFAGQGINYGYTF TGTGCCAGCAGTTCATTCGCGGGACAGGGGATTAACTATGGCTACACCTTC 17 TRBV6-2/TRBV6-3 TRBD1 NA TRBJ1-2
CASRNQALSEKLFF TGTGCCAGCAGAAACCAGGCCCTGAGTGAAAAACTGTTTTTT 14 TRBV6-6 NA NA TRBJ1-4
CASSQGSTDTQYF TGCGCCAGCAGCCAGGGGAGCACAGATACGCAGTATTTT 13 TRBV4-1 NA NA TRBJ2-3
CASSWGTGDQPQHF TGTGCCAGTAGTTGGGGGACAGGGGATCAGCCCCAGCATTTT 14 TRBV19 TRBD1 NA TRBJ1-5
CSASDGTSGNTIYF TGCAGTGCTAGTGACGGGACCTCTGGAAACACCATATATTTT 14 TRBV20-1 NA NA TRBJ1-3
CASSAVGTVNEKLFF TGTGCCAGCAGCGCCGTGGGGACAGTCAATGAAAAACTGTTTTTT 15 TRBV9 TRBD1 NA TRBJ1-4
CASSLAGAYNEQFF TGTGCCAGCAGTTTAGCGGGGGCCTACAATGAGCAGTTCTTC 14 TRBV6-6 TRBD2 NA TRBJ2-1
CASSAGHEQFF TGTGCCAGCAGTGCCGGCCATGAGCAGTTCTTC 11 TRBV2 NA NA TRBJ2-1
CASSQRGGSNQPQHF TGTGCCAGCAGCCAAAGGGGGGGAAGCAATCAGCCCCAGCATTTT 15 TRBV3-1/TRBV3-2 NA NA TRBJ1-5
CASDSGVNTEAFF TGTGCCAGCGATTCGGGAGTCAACACTGAAGCTTTCTTT 13 TRBV25-1 NA NA TRBJ1-1
CASSLGQGGTQETQYF TGTGCCAGCAGCTTAGGGCAGGGGGGAACCCAAGAGACCCAGTACTTC 16 TRBV7-2 NA NA TRBJ2-5
CASSLTPRGDNYGYTF TGTGCCAGCAGCCTTACCCCACGGGGGGATAACTATGGCTACACCTTC 16 TRBV5-6 NA once TRBJ1-2
CASSRDRGDYEQYF TGTGCCAGCAGCCGGGACAGGGGGGACTACGAGCAGTACTTC 14 TRBV4-2 TRBD1 NA TRBJ2-7
CASSLAGSAGELFF TGTGCCAGCAGCTTAGCGGGGTCCGCCGGGGAGCTGTTTTTT 14 TRBV11-2 NA NA TRBJ2-2
CSVEGQGALHTQYF TGCAGCGTTGAAGGACAGGGGGCTTTGCATACGCAGTATTTT 14 TRBV29-1 TRBD1 NA TRBJ2-3
CSASPLTSGGAYEQFF TGCAGTGCTAGTCCCCTAACTAGCGGGGGGGCTTATGAGCAGTTCTTC 16 TRBV20-1 TRBD2 NA TRBJ2-1
CASSRTLTTSTDTQYF TGTGCCAGCAGTCGGACTCTTACGACTAGCACAGATACGCAGTATTTT 16 TRBV4-2 NA NA TRBJ2-3
CASSPRQDYQPQHF TGTGCCAGCTCACCACGGCAAGACTATCAGCCCCAGCATTTT 14 TRBV18 NA NA TRBJ1-5
CASGTGREQYF TGTGCCAGCGGGACAGGGCGGGAGCAGTACTTC 11 TRBV9 TRBD1 NA TRBJ2-7
CAMGTGTAPEAFF TGTGCCATGGGAACCGGGACGGCCCCTGAAGCTTTCTTT 13 TRBV10-3 NA NA TRBJ1-1
CASSQAPQGGDYSPLHF TGCGCCAGCAGCCAAGCCCCCCAAGGCGGGGATTATTCACCCCTCCACTTT 17 TRBV4-3 NA NA TRBJ1-6
CASSPTRQGSTEAFF TGTGCCAGTAGTCCGACCCGACAGGGGAGCACTGAAGCTTTCTTT 15 TRBV19 TRBD1 NA TRBJ1-1
CASSLGGGGATDTQYF TGTGCCAGCAGCTTAGGGGGCGGGGGCGCCACAGATACGCAGTATTTT 16 TRBV7-2 NA NA TRBJ2-3
CASSPRGAADTQYF TGCGCCAGCAGTCCCCGGGGGGCGGCAGATACGCAGTATTTT 14 TRBV5-1 NA once TRBJ2-3